Below are 18 T cell receptor beta chains sequenced from a single sample in a study of cytomegalovirus exposure and HLA in healthy donors. This PCR relied on a set of 60 Vbeta primers and 13 Jbeta primers. TCRdb's copy holds only in-frame clones and misses some; the assay was immunoSEQ multiplex PCR. The sample has 150,000 to 170,000 clones, roughly 70% seen once. Sequences were obtained from PBMCs. Source of these receptors: a man aged 30-40 years in good health and CMV-seronegative.

Here the CDR3 DNA reads TGCAGCGTTGAAGATAGGACAGGCTGGGGCACAGATACGCAGTATTTT. It specifies CSVEDRTGWGTDTQYF. This chain uses TRBV29-1 with TRBJ2-3; 7 nucleotides line up with TRBD1. V lost 0 bases and J lost 1; bases outside the gene matches: 7. The CDR3 extends over 16 amino acids. Per the germline V gene, CDR1 is SQVTM and CDR2 is ANQGSEA.

In DNA, the CDR3 is TGCAGCGCCCCGTCAGACCAAGAGACCCAGTACTTC. It specifies CSAPSDQETQYF. The chain is built from TRBV29-1 and TRBJ2-5; D is undetermined. V lost 7 bases to trimming and J lost 0 bases, with 9 bases between them. This CDR3 is 12 amino acids long. Germline lookup yields CDR1 SQVTM and CDR2 ANQGSEA.

The V gene is TRBV28, the J gene TRBJ1-2, with D possibly matching TRBD1 (6 bases). This CDR3 contains 13 residues. V was clipped by 5 bases and J by 4 bases, with 11 bases between them. CDR1 and CDR2 (germline): MDHEN, SYDVKM. The CDR3 loop is CASSEGQLYGYTF. CDR3 coding DNA: TGTGCCAGCAGTGAAGGACAGCTCTATGGCTACACCTTC.

V and J are TRBV11-2 and TRBJ1-1; 8 positions agree with TRBD1. Unmatched junction bases numbered 6, after V lost 0 bases and J lost 0 bases. The V gene's germline CDR1 is SGHAT and CDR2 FQNNGV. The CDR3 is 17 amino acids. The CDR3 here is CASSLEARGRMNTEAFF. CDR3 DNA sequence: TGTGCCAGCAGCTTAGAGGCCAGGGGGCGAATGAACACTGAAGCTTTCTTT.

J is TRBJ2-3 and V is TRBV2; maybe TRBD1 (5 bases). Trimming left V 4 bases short and J 0 bases short, with 8 bases between. CDR3 size: 14 residues. From germline, CDR1 is SNHLY and CDR2 FYNNEI. CDR3 nucleotide sequence: TGTGCCAGCAGTGCTGGGGCCAGCACAGATACGCAGTATTTT. Translating gives CASSAGASTDTQYF.

The chain links TRBV5-1 to TRBJ1-2; the match to TRBD1 covers 9 bases. V lost 1 base, J lost 6 bases, and 4 bases stayed unmatched. Per germline, CDR1 SGHRS and CDR2 YFSETQ. The length of the CDR3 is 14 residues. The CDR3: CASSLRTGENGYTF. CDR3 nucleotide sequence: TGCGCCAGCAGCTTGAGGACAGGGGAGAATGGCTACACCTTC.

This clone was picked up a small number of times. CDR3 coding DNA: TGTGCCAGCAGCTTAGACGGTTCGAACACTGAAGCTTTCTTT. Protein sequence: CASSLDGSNTEAFF. The chain carries TRBV7-9 and TRBJ1-1; D not certain. The CDR3 consists of 14 residues. Trimming removed 1 base at V and 1 base at J, with 7 bases between. The germline gives CDR1 SEHNR, CDR2 FQNEAQ (reference sequence).

The V and J genes are TRBV11-1 and TRBJ2-5, with D possibly TRBD1 on 5 matching bases. Germline assignment: CDR1 SGHAT and CDR2 FQDESV (reference sequence). V shed 5 bases and J shed 4 bases, with 14 bases lying between them. The CDR3 covers 14 residues. DNA of the CDR3: TGTGCCAGCAGCCCAGAAGTACAGGCAGAGACCCAGTACTTC. It is translated as CASSPEVQAETQYF.

The chain uses TRBV7-9 and TRBJ1-2; D unresolved. Germline CDR1 is SEHNR and CDR2 is FQNEAQ (reference sequence). The CDR3 has 15 amino acids. V lost 1 base and J lost 0, with 9 bases in between. The CDR3 reads CASSLGLGSNYGYTF. The CDR3, as DNA: TGTGCCAGCAGCTTAGGGTTGGGCTCTAACTATGGCTACACCTTC.

The CDR3 here is CSSLTGPTYNEQFF. The CDR3 nucleotides are TGCAGCTCTTTGACAGGACCCACCTACAATGAGCAGTTCTTC. The genes are TRBV29-1 and TRBJ2-1, with a possible D match to TRBD1 (6 bases). Germline lookup yields CDR1 SQVTM and CDR2 ANQGSEA. The length of the CDR3 is 14 residues. The germline V and J ends were trimmed by 8 bases and 2 bases, with 16 bases remaining between them.

The gene calls are TRBV28 and TRBJ1-6; D unresolved. CDR3 length: 15 residues. Trimming stripped 3 bases from V and 4 bases from J, with 10 bases between. CDR1 MDHEN and CDR2 SYDVKM come from the germline V gene. The CDR3 nucleotides read TGTGCCAGCAGTTTCTTCCAGTATTATAATTCACCCCTCCACTTT. Protein sequence: CASSFFQYYNSPLHF.

The DNA for the CDR3 is TGTGCCAGCAGCCAAGATTCGGGAAGCCTTTCCTACGAGCAGTACTTC. Encoded protein: CASSQDSGSLSYEQYF. V and J are TRBV4-2 and TRBJ2-7, with a weak D call TRBD2 (5 bases). The CDR3 length is 16 residues. Germline lookup yields CDR1 LGHNA and CDR2 YNFKEQ. V lost 0 bases and J 1 base, leaving 13 bases between the germline ends.

On this clone itself: An end of the junction differs from the germline gene, which may be a read error. The chain has TRBV10-3 and TRBJ1-5; 7 bases agree with TRBD1. CDR3 length: 17 residues. Germline CDR1 is ENHRY and CDR2 is SYGVKD. CDR3 coding DNA: TGTGCCATCAGTGAGGGCCGGGACAGTAATAGCAATCAGCCCCAGAATTTT. This translates into CAISEGRDSNSNQPQNF.

This clone was picked up one time. This chain links TRBV28 with TRBJ2-3, with 10 positions matching TRBD2. Germline V gene data show CDR1 as MDHEN and CDR2 as SYDVKM. V trimming: 4 bases; J trimming: 2 bases; junction bases outside the gene matches: 6. The CDR3 covers 16 residues. In DNA, the CDR3 is TGTGCCAGCAGTTCCTCGACTAGCGGGCCCACAGATACGCAGTATTTT. This encodes CASSSSTSGPTDTQYF.

As for this clone: A read error may produce the germline difference seen at one junction end. The chain employs TRBV30 and TRBJ1-6; the D gene is possibly TRBD1 (5 bases). This CDR3 spans 13 amino acids. Per germline, CDR1 GTSNPN and CDR2 SVGIG (reference sequence). CDR3 amino acids: CAWSVGRDSPLNF. DNA of the CDR3: TGTGCCTGGAGTGTAGGCAGGGATTCACCCCTCAACTTT.

CDR3 amino acids: CASRSEGTEAFF. The CDR3 region has the DNA TGTGCCAGCAGATCAGAGGGTACTGAAGCTTTCTTT. The chain is built from TRBV6-5 and TRBJ1-1; no clear D gene. There are 12 residues in the CDR3. V lost 6 bases and J lost 5, with 10 bases in between. Germline V gene sequence: CDR1 MNHEY, CDR2 SVGAGI.

The chain recombines TRBV28 with TRBJ1-2; D is undetermined. The CDR3 consists of 13 residues. The V end lost 10 bases, the J end lost 8 bases, and 20 bases lay between the germline ends. Per germline, CDR1 MDHEN and CDR2 SYDVKM. CDR3 sequence reads: CATFPGEGAGYTF. The CDR3 region has the DNA TGTGCCACCTTCCCTGGGGAGGGTGCAGGCTACACCTTC.

The chain employs TRBV28 and TRBJ1-4; D is perhaps TRBD1 (5 bases). The CDR3 totals 14 residues. Germline V lookup: CDR1 MDHEN, CDR2 SYDVKM. Trimming shortened V by 3 bases and J by 8 bases, and 13 bases separated the two germline ends. CDR3 amino acids: CASSLVQENEKLFF. CDR3 sequence (DNA): TGTGCCAGCAGTTTGGTACAGGAAAACGAAAAACTGTTTTTT.